This T cell receptor (beta chain) was captured in a study of T cells in women clearing cervical HPV infection. Study-level background: Controls gave blood once infection was undetectable; cases at lesion identification.

TCR beta CDR3 amplified by multiplex PCR from about 1200 ng genomic DNA. This table comes from immunoSEQ multiplex PCR, and its TCRdb copy is limited to in-frame clones, with some not included. The listing records about 23,000 clones. Turning to this clone: Its matching antigen is unknown. The DNA ends 3 residues before the CDR3 does, and the rest of the CDR3 is filled in from the germline J gene.

Study conclusions and caveats: Cases carried less TRBV6-7 than controls: 0.11% versus 0.16%.

The CDR3 loop spans 14 amino acids. CDR1 is SGHTA and CDR2 is FQGNSA in the germline V gene. The source is a woman between 18 and 70 years old with a cervical HPV16 infection that either progressed to CIN3+ or cleared (not recorded which). The chain combines TRBV7-2 with TRBJ2-3; the match to TRBD1 covers 7 bases. Sequencing was carried out using blood buffy coat. Incomplete CDR3 DNA: TGTGCCAGCAGCTCAAGACAGGGAAATCAGCCG. It encodes CASSSRQGNQP. The full CDR3 is CASSSRQGNQPQYF.